The TCR beta chain described here comes from a study of beta chain features in type 1 diabetes. Germline V gives CDR1 SGHTA, CDR2 FQGNSA. The CDR3 length is 15 residues. The junction had 4 bases not matched to a gene; V was cut back by 5 bases and J by 0 bases. Sort purity for all populations was recorded as exceeding 98%. TCRB transcripts that were expressed got sequenced, as all of the isolated RNA had been reverse transcribed. Method: immunoSEQ multiplex PCR; TCRdb's copy keeps in-frame clones and lacks some. This table holds 120,000 to 150,000 clones, about 13% found once. This clone was recorded at least ten times. The antigen is not known. The study's findings and limits: Patients with Type 1 diabetes showed moderately but significantly shorter TCRB CDR3s in all four CD4+ subsets. Patients' naive, central memory and regulatory TCRB repertoires appeared more alike than those of healthy donors. Type 1 diabetes patients had fewer VDJ junction insertions and more deletions.

The sequence was obtained from a man younger than 35 with type 1 diabetes. This rearrangement joins TRBV7-2 to TRBJ1-2; TRBD1 matches 9 bases. The sequencing sample was made of central memory CD4+ T cells from blood. The CDR3 protein is CASSGGTGTNYGYTF. CDR3 nucleotides: TGTGCCAGCAGCGGAGGGACAGGGACTAACTATGGCTACACCTTC.